The source of this T cell receptor (beta chain) is a study of T cell responses to AZD1222 COVID-19 vaccine. This CDR3 region has 14 residues. Germline V gene sequence: CDR1 SGHDT, CDR2 YYEEEE. J gave up 7 bases and V 3 bases, and 7 bases lay outside the gene matches. Comments on this clone: Its antigen is as yet unknown.

General study results and limits: The donor group comprised mostly white British people and more females; the analysis possibly underestimated clonal diversity.

Sequencing was performed with immunoSEQ multiplex PCR; in TCRdb, only in-frame clones are kept and a portion is missing. The table lists about 140,000 clones, 85% to 95% of them singletons. The rearrangement links TRBV5-6 to TRBJ2-7; 10 bases are shared with TRBD1. The sample was peripheral blood, taken 28 days after the second AZD1222 dose. This receptor was identified in an adult who received the AZD1222 COVID-19 vaccine. The CDR3 is CASSWTGGAEEQYF. DNA for the CDR3: TGTGCCAGCAGCTGGACAGGGGGAGCAGAAGAGCAGTACTTC.